This T cell receptor beta chain came from a study of T cells expressing NK-cell markers (dated by TCRdb to between 2020 and 2021). For context, the study as a whole: TCR beta-chain repertoires were profiled in sorted CD3+CD56+NKG2C+, CD3+CD56+NKG2C- and CD3+CD56-NKG2C+ T-cell subsets from several donors. Seven of the eight sequenced donors were HCMV-seropositive and one was HCMV-seronegative. The eight sequenced donors were randomly selected healthy volunteers, three men and five women. Sequencing of the libraries produced 2 x 150 bp reads on Illumina HiSeq 2000/2500, MiSeq or NextSeq. Study-wide findings and limitations: Whether the expanded NKG2C-expressing T cell clones were specific for HCMV antigens remained unclear. In six donors, the dominant CD3+CD56+NKG2C+ clonotypes were found to rank among the top 10 CD8+ clonotypes and to make up roughly 1.0-7.5% of CD8+ T cells. Those dominant clonotypes were again the most abundant among CD3+CD56-NKG2C+ cells in a few donors, at roughly 25-65%.

HCMV-specific IgG was detected in serum with a commercial ELISA kit to determine HCMV serostatus. Peripheral blood mononuclear cells were isolated from blood by Ficoll density gradient centrifugation. The CDR3 starts with the cysteine, ends with the phenylalanine, and has 15 residues. No DNA accompanies this entry. The CDR1 and CDR2 encoded by the germline V gene are SQVTM and ANQGSEA. Sequencing relied on an Illumina HiSeq 2000. The TCR beta cDNA libraries were made using 5'RACE template switching, a step that added both a universal primer site and unique molecular identifiers. Synthesis of cDNA was primed from the TCR beta constant segment and was followed by two consecutive PCR amplification steps. Concerning the study's data processing: MIGEC was used to demultiplex reads and group reads by UMI, and MiTCR was used to assemble and quantify clonotypes. To exclude erroneous sequences, any TCR cDNA sequence not supported by at least two reads was discarded. The tcR package was used for downstream repertoire analysis, and clonotypes were matched across fractions by CDR3 nucleotide sequence plus V segment. Antigen specificity was annotated against VDJdb with VDJmatch, allowing one amino acid substitution in CDR3. The reads underwent TCRdb reprocessing, giving one record for each CDR3 protein sequence and no DNA. The V and J calls shown here were made by TCRdb, not taken from the authors' results. The table held for this sample gives a few hundred thousand distinct CDR3 sequences. The ten biggest clones cover around 4.9% of the sample.

In the case of this clonotype: The antigen it recognizes is unknown.

The specimen was blood T cells: a sorted CD56 or NKG2C T cell subset, CD4+ or CD8+ T cells, or bulk PBMC T cells (not recorded which). Recombination joined TRBV29-1 with TRBJ1-1; the D call of TRBD1 rests on TCRdb alone, since no DNA is present to check it. The receptor comes from a man aged 18 to 69 in good health. CDR3 protein: CSVGPGATHTTEAFF.